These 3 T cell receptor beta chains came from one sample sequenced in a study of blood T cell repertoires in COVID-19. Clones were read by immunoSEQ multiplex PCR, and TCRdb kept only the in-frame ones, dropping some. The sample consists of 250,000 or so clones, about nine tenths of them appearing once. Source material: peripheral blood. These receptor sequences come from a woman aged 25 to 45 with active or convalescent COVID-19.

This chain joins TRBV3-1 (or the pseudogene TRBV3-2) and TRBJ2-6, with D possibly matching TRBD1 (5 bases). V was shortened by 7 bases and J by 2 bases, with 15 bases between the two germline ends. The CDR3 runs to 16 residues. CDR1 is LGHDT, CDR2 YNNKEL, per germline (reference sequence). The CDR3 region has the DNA TGTGCCAGCACCCCTCAGGGTTTTGCTGGGGCCAACGTCCTGACTTTC. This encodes CASTPQGFAGANVLTF.

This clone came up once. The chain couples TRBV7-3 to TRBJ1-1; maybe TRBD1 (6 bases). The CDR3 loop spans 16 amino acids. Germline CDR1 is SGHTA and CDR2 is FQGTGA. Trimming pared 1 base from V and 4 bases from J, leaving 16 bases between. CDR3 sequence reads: CASSLIAAGEGTEAFF. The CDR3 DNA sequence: TGTGCCAGCAGCTTAATTGCGGCAGGGGAAGGCACTGAAGCTTTCTTT.

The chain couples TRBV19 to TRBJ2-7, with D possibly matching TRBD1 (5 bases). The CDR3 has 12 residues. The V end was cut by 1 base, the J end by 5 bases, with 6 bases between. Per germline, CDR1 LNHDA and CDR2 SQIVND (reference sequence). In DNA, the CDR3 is TGTGCCAGTAGTATAGCAGGGAACGAGCAGTACTTC. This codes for CASSIAGNEQYF.